This entry describes one TCR beta chain. The target antigen is unknown. The sample is drawn from a study of cytomegalovirus exposure and HLA in healthy donors. V lost 3 bases to trimming and J lost 9 bases, with 9 bases between them. The CDR3 extends over 13 amino acids. Germline V gives CDR1 SEHNR, CDR2 FQNEAQ (reference sequence). It was with 60 Vbeta and 13 Jbeta primers that the PCR ran. Clones were read by immunoSEQ multiplex PCR, and TCRdb kept only the in-frame ones, dropping some. Of some 150,000 clones in the sample, roughly 80% are singletons; the top ten hold around 3.4%. Study-wide results and caveats: Highest at DRB1 and lowest at HLA-C, TCR association rates differed among HLA loci in a later analysis. Some highly shared sequence variants likely arose as a pipeline artifact. In a later analysis, parvovirus B19, influenza, CMV and Epstein-Barr virus appeared linked to several top co-occurrence clusters. Presence/absence analyses took donor sequencing depth as roughly uniform.

The chain carries TRBV7-9 and TRBJ1-6; D ambiguous. Sequenced material: PBMCs. The receptor comes from a man aged 30 to 45 in good health and CMV-seropositive. The CDR3 sequence is CASSFGLFSPLHF. CDR3 nucleotide sequence: TGTGCCAGCAGCTTCGGGTTATTTTCACCCCTCCACTTT. The complete variable domain, with remaining parts taken from reference TRBV7-9 and TRBJ1-6, reads DTGVSQNPRHKITKRGQNVTFRCDPISEHNRLYWYRQTLGQGPEFLTYFQNEAQLEKSRLLSDRFSAERPKGSFSTLEIQRTEQGDSAMYLCASSFGLFSPLHFGNGTRLTVT.